Listed below are T cell receptor beta chains from one sample, sequenced in a study of fetal regulatory T cell absence and autoimmunity. Profiling relied on immunoSEQ multiplex PCR, and the TCRdb table lists in-frame clones only, not all of them. The data contain 95,000 or so clones, roughly 78% of them singletons. The specimen sequenced was pancreas tissue. These receptor sequences come from a male donor with IPEX syndrome. Each CDR3 is given with its conserved first and last residue. Each record gives: V gene, D gene, J gene, clone size, CDR3 protein, CDR3 DNA. The D gene is left open where the match is weak. Clone size is shown for a subset of rows, as once, few, many or a class of expanded clone.

TRBV10-3,NA,TRBJ1-2,NA,CAIPRPGPGDYGYTF,TGTGCCATCCCTCGACCAGGGCCGGGGGACTATGGCTACACCTTC
TRBV4-3,TRBD1,TRBJ1-5,few,CASSTTGGQPQHF,TGCGCCAGCAGCACGACAGGGGGTCAGCCCCAGCATTTT
TRBV6-5,NA,TRBJ1-3,NA,CASSLTGSGNTIYF,TGTGCCAGCAGTCTAACAGGGTCTGGAAACACCATATATTTT
TRBV5-4,NA,TRBJ1-2,few,CASSLQGDGYTF,TGTGCCAGCAGCTTGCAGGGTGATGGCTACACCTTC
TRBV7-8,TRBD1,TRBJ1-2,NA,CASSLSLTGGNGYTF,TGTGCCAGCAGCTTATCCCTGACAGGGGGGAATGGCTACACCTTC
TRBV7-9,NA,TRBJ2-7,NA,CASSPAHYEQYF,TGTGCCAGCAGCCCCGCCCACTACGAGCAGTACTTC
TRBV4-1,NA,TRBJ1-5,NA,CASSQDQGQPQHF,TGCGCCAGCAGCCAAGATCAGGGTCAGCCCCAGCATTTT
TRBV6-6,NA,TRBJ2-3,NA,CASSAQLGIDTQYF,TGTGCCAGCAGTGCCCAGTTGGGAATCGATACGCAGTATTTT
TRBV6-5,TRBD2,TRBJ2-3,NA,CASIDSGSTDTQYF,TGTGCCAGCATCGATAGCGGGAGCACAGATACGCAGTATTTT
TRBV6-1,NA,TRBJ1-1,NA,CASSYGGGAFF,TGTGCCAGCAGTTACGGGGGCGGAGCTTTCTTT
TRBV9,TRBD2,TRBJ2-4,once,CASSPQAGGLFGKNIQYF,TGTGCCAGCAGCCCCCAAGCGGGAGGCCTCTTCGGCAAAAACATTCAGTACTTC
TRBV7-9,NA,TRBJ2-2,NA,CASSPRIPGRTSYTGELFF,TGTGCCAGCAGCCCCCGCATTCCGGGCAGGACGTCATACACCGGGGAGCTGTTTTTT
TRBV19,TRBD1,TRBJ1-5,NA,CASSTGQDYSNQPQHF,TGTGCCAGTAGTACCGGACAGGATTATAGCAATCAGCCCCAGCATTTT
TRBV2,NA,TRBJ2-7,NA,CASSETGSYEQYF,TGTGCCAGCTCCGAGACAGGCTCCTACGAGCAGTACTTC
TRBV27,NA,TRBJ1-3,NA,CASSLRGALGNTIYF,TGTGCCAGCAGTTTAAGGGGGGCGCTGGGAAACACCATATATTTT
TRBV7-2,NA,TRBJ1-1,NA,CASSFGALGTEAFF,TGTGCCAGCAGCTTCGGGGCGCTGGGCACTGAAGCTTTCTTT
TRBV11-2,NA,TRBJ2-5,NA,CASSLGITLETQYF,TGTGCCAGCAGCTTAGGCATCACCTTAGAGACCCAGTACTTC
TRBV29-1,NA,TRBJ2-7,NA,CSVDGGRYEQYF,TGCAGCGTTGATGGGGGCCGCTACGAGCAGTACTTC
TRBV27,TRBD2,TRBJ2-7,NA,CASSLAGAYEQYF,TGTGCCAGCAGTTTAGCGGGGGCCTACGAGCAGTACTTC
TRBV5-4,NA,TRBJ1-1,NA,CASSLDRVYNTEAFF,TGTGCCAGCAGCTTGGACAGGGTTTACAACACTGAAGCTTTCTTT
TRBV3-2,NA,TRBJ1-2,NA,CASSQGYTF,TGTGCCAGCAGCCAGGGCTACACCTTC
TRBV27,TRBD1,TRBJ1-1,few,CASSRTGELTEAFF,TGTGCCAGCAGTCGGACAGGGGAGTTGACTGAAGCTTTCTTT
TRBV9,NA,TRBJ1-2,NA,CASGTVKQSNGYTF,TGTGCGAGTGGGACCGTCAAGCAAAGCAACGGCTACACCTTC
TRBV4-3,NA,TRBJ2-7,few,CASSQGHEQYF,TGCGCCAGCAGCCAAGGACACGAGCAGTACTTC
TRBV10-3,TRBD2,TRBJ2-7,NA,CAISERTSGTREQYF,TGTGCCATCAGTGAAAGGACTAGCGGGACTCGCGAGCAGTACTTC
TRBV5-1,TRBD1,TRBJ2-2,NA,CASSWDRGNTGELFF,TGCGCCAGCAGCTGGGACAGGGGGAACACCGGGGAGCTGTTTTTT
TRBV23-1,TRBD1,TRBJ1-5,NA,CASSFGQGNQPQHF,TGCGCCAGCAGCTTCGGACAGGGGAATCAGCCCCAGCATTTT
TRBV9,NA,TRBJ2-6,NA,CASSVTSSGANVLTF,TGTGCCAGCAGCGTGACGAGCTCTGGGGCCAACGTCCTGACTTTC
TRBV27,TRBD1,TRBJ1-1,NA,CASSADRETTEAFF,TGTGCCAGCAGTGCGGACAGGGAGACTACTGAAGCTTTCTTT
TRBV21-1,NA,TRBJ2-7,NA,CASSGHSGGRCTYEQYF,TGTGCCAGCAGCGGTCATAGCGGGGGGAGGTGTACCTACGAGCAGTACTTC
TRBV5-6,TRBD1,TRBJ2-7,NA,CASSTDRPPYEQYF,TGTGCCAGCAGCACGGACAGGCCCCCCTACGAGCAGTACTTC
TRBV6-5,NA,TRBJ1-2,NA,CASSNSGQSRSYTF,TGTGCCAGCAGCAACTCAGGGCAGTCTCGGAGCTACACCTTC
TRBV6-5,NA,TRBJ2-1,NA,CASSVSTGPYNEQFF,TGTGCCAGCAGTGTCAGCACGGGACCATACAATGAGCAGTTCTTC
TRBV5-1,TRBD2,TRBJ2-3,NA,CASSWGTSRSTDTQYF,TGCGCCAGCAGCTGGGGGACTAGCAGGAGCACAGATACGCAGTATTTT
TRBV21-1,NA,TRBJ1-5,NA,CASSKEGSNQPQHF,TGTGCCAGCAGCAAAGAGGGGAGCAATCAGCCCCAGCATTTT
TRBV4-1,TRBD2,TRBJ2-1,NA,CASSLRAPQTSGRADNEQFF,TGCGCCAGCAGCCTCCGGGCCCCCCAGACCAGCGGGAGAGCTGACAATGAGCAGTTCTTC
TRBV18,NA,TRBJ2-1,NA,CASSPPLGTENEQFF,TGTGCCAGCTCACCACCGCTAGGGACGGAGAATGAGCAGTTCTTC
TRBV19,TRBD1,TRBJ2-3,NA,CASRLEDRGSYTQYF,TGTGCCAGTAGGCTAGAGGACAGGGGCTCCTATACGCAGTATTTT
TRBV7-9,NA,TRBJ2-1,NA,CASSWGVWAPKYNEQFF,TGTGCCAGCAGCTGGGGGGTATGGGCTCCTAAGTACAATGAGCAGTTCTTC
TRBV2,TRBD1,TRBJ1-4,NA,CASRTGGEKLFF,TGTGCCAGCAGGACAGGGGGCGAAAAACTGTTTTTT
TRBV2,TRBD2,TRBJ2-7,NA,CASLPSGPYEQYF,TGTGCCAGCCTGCCTAGCGGACCTTACGAGCAGTACTTC
TRBV6-6,TRBD1,TRBJ2-7,NA,CASTWGQFYEQYF,TGTGCCAGCACCTGGGGACAGTTCTACGAGCAGTACTTC
TRBV5-4,TRBD1,TRBJ1-2,NA,CASSSWGTGAYGYTF,TGTGCCAGCAGCTCCTGGGGGACAGGGGCCTATGGCTACACCTTC
TRBV14,NA,TRBJ2-3,once,CASSRGEHTDTQYF,TGTGCCAGCAGCCGGGGGGAGCACACAGATACGCAGTATTTT
TRBV13,NA,TRBJ2-7,NA,CASSLTGIDEQYF,TGTGCCAGCAGCTTAACGGGAATCGACGAGCAGTACTTC
TRBV5-4,TRBD2,TRBJ2-5,few,CASSLLAGETQYF,TGTGCCAGCAGTTTGCTAGCGGGGGAGACCCAGTACTTC
TRBV5-6,TRBD2,TRBJ2-1,many,CASTLGTSGRWVNEQFF,TGTGCCAGCACCCTGGGTACTAGCGGGAGGTGGGTTAACGAGCAGTTCTTC
TRBV19,TRBD1,TRBJ1-5,NA,CASSIVTNDRVTTQHF,TGTGCCAGTAGTATCGTAACCAACGACAGGGTGACGACCCAGCATTTT
TRBV19,NA,TRBJ2-2,once,CASSIGRAGELFF,TGTGCCAGTAGTATAGGGAGGGCCGGGGAGCTGTTTTTT
TRBV6-1,NA,TRBJ1-1,few,CASRWNWAEAFF,TGTGCCAGCAGATGGAACTGGGCTGAAGCTTTCTTT
TRBV5-1,TRBD1,TRBJ1-1,NA,CASSSAAGGLRTEAFF,TGCGCCAGCAGCTCGGCGGCAGGGGGCTTAAGAACTGAAGCTTTCTTT
TRBV11-1,TRBD2,TRBJ2-7,NA,CASSLGLAGVYEQYF,TGTGCCAGCAGCTTAGGACTAGCGGGAGTTTACGAGCAGTACTTC
TRBV5-6,TRBD1,TRBJ2-7,few,CASSYLDREYEQYF,TGTGCCAGCAGCTACCTGGACAGGGAGTACGAGCAGTACTTC
TRBV7-9,NA,TRBJ2-7,NA,CASSPMSSYEQYF,TGTGCCAGCAGCCCAATGAGCTCCTACGAGCAGTACTTC
TRBV7-2,NA,TRBJ2-5,NA,CASSPYQGETQYF,TGTGCCAGCAGCCCTTACCAGGGTGAGACCCAGTACTTC